This T cell receptor beta chain emerged from a study of cytomegalovirus exposure and HLA in healthy donors. The wider study: A subsequent analysis reported that the roughly 120 validation repertoires were produced on the same platform that had also been used for the roughly 700 first-cohort repertoires. Study-level points and caveats: Cytomegalovirus-associated status was assigned to approximately 160 TCR beta chains.

To note about this clone: Antigen unknown.

Some clones are missing from TCRdb's copy, which holds only in-frame ones; the method was immunoSEQ multiplex PCR. The sample consists of 200,000 to 300,000 clones, roughly 87% of them appearing once. In germline, CDR1 is MGHDK, CDR2 SYGVNS. V lost 2 bases to trimming and J lost 6 bases; unmatched junction nucleotides: 3. The CDR3 runs to 13 residues. The V gene is TRBV25-1, the J gene TRBJ1-1; 7 nucleotides align to TRBD1. This receptor was identified in a man aged 18 to 29 in good health and CMV-seropositive. Sequencing was performed on PBMCs. The DNA of the CDR3 is TGTGCCAGCAGTGAAGAGGGGGCTTCTGAAGCTTTCTTT. Translating it yields CASSEEGASEAFF.